One and the same sample provided the 26 T cell receptor beta chains below, sequenced in a study of metastatic and nonmetastatic thyroid tumors. TCRdb reanalyzed the PCR reads with MiXCR. The sample has roughly 34,000 clones; 35% to 45% are singletons. Prior to thyroid surgery, none of the patients had received any treatment. The specimen sequenced was tumor tissue. The source is a female donor with papillary thyroid cancer or a benign thyroid nodule (not recorded which). Some clones in this sample may be carry-over from other donors' samples.

This clone is termed medium-sized. The rearrangement links TRBV3-1 to TRBJ2-2, with D perhaps TRBD1 (6 bases). Trimming took off 1 base at V and 6 bases at J, with 12 bases between the two ends. In germline, CDR1 is LGHDT, CDR2 YNNKEL (reference sequence). This CDR3 has 15 amino acids. CDR3 amino acids: CASSQVSGVAGELFF. CDR3 coding DNA: TGTGCCAGCAGCCAAGTATCAGGGGTGGCCGGGGAGCTGTTTTTT.

The chain couples TRBV20-1 to TRBJ1-1, with 7 bases matching TRBD1. This CDR3 region has 14 residues. J lost 8 bases, V lost 0 bases, and 9 bases had no gene match. Germline-derived CDR1 and CDR2 are DFQATT and SNEGSKA (reference sequence). CDR3 sequence: CSARDGQEDLEAFF. The CDR3 coding sequence is TGCAGTGCTAGAGACGGACAGGAGGACCTCGAAGCTTTCTTT.

This chain links TRBV20-1 with TRBJ2-7; TRBD1 matches 7 bases. Germline CDR1 and CDR2: DFQATT and SNEGSKA (reference sequence). CDR3 length equals 17 residues. After removal of 3 bases from V and 6 bases from J, the junction contained 20 bases not matched to a gene. The CDR3 is CSASPRRQTGPLSEQYF. The CDR3 DNA reads TGCAGTGCTAGTCCCCGCCGCCAGACAGGGCCACTAAGCGAGCAGTACTTC.

Note on this clone: Germline is not matched at one junction end, which may reflect a read error. The gene calls are TRBV7-7 and TRBJ2-1; 13 bases are a match to TRBD2. The germline gives CDR1 SSHAT, CDR2 FNYEAQ (reference sequence). CDR3 length equals 15 residues. CDR3 in DNA: TGTGCTAGCAGCCTGGGACTAGCGGGATACAATGAGCAGTTCTTC. This encodes CASSLGLAGYNEQFF.

This clone was counted only a few times. This rearrangement joins TRBV6-6 to TRBJ1-6; D gene uncertain. Germline lookup yields CDR1 MNHNY and CDR2 SVGAGI (reference sequence). Between the trimmed V and J ends, which lost 3 bases and 8 bases, there was a span of 8 bases. The CDR3 is 13 amino acids. CDR3 bases: TGTGCCAGCAGTTATGGTGTTGATTCACCCCTCCACTTT. Protein sequence: CASSYGVDSPLHF.

This clone occurred many times. The CDR3 region is CAWSVTTSPRPYF. The CDR3 coding sequence is TGTGCCTGGAGTGTAACTACTAGCCCCCGACCGTACTTC. V is TRBV30 and J is TRBJ2-7, with a weak D call TRBD2 (6 bases). CDR3 length equals 13 residues. V lost 0 bases, J lost 12 bases, and 18 bases lay in between. Germline V CDR1 and CDR2: GTSNPN, SVGIG (reference sequence).

This rearrangement joins TRBV19 to TRBJ2-6; a weak D match, TRBD2 (6 bases). V lost 5 bases and J 1 base, leaving 12 bases between the germline ends. CDR1 and CDR2 from the germline V gene are LNHDA and SQIVND (reference sequence). The CDR3 is made up of 16 amino acids. Here the CDR3 DNA reads TGTGCCAGTAGTTCTCCGGAGGGATCTGGGGCCAACGTCCTGACTTTC. Its translation is CASSSPEGSGANVLTF.

The chain carries TRBV20-1 and TRBJ1-2; D perhaps matches TRBD1 (5 bases). CDR1 is DFQATT, CDR2 SNEGSKA, per germline (reference sequence). Trimming removed 6 bases at V and 8 bases at J, with 22 bases between. The CDR3 sequence is 14 residues long. CDR3 nucleotides: TGCAGTGCCAACTCCAGGGAGACTACTAGGGGCTACACCTTC. Its protein is CSANSRETTRGYTF.

A few counts support this clone. The V and J genes are TRBV27 and TRBJ2-1; unclear D gene. CDR3 length equals 13 residues. Germline assignment: CDR1 MNHEY and CDR2 SMNVEV (reference sequence). Between the trimmed V and J ends, which lost 2 bases and 2 bases, there was a span of 4 bases. The CDR3: CASSLRPYNEQFF. CDR3 coding DNA: TGTGCCAGCAGTTTACGGCCCTACAATGAGCAGTTCTTC.

As regards this clone: Germline is not matched at one junction end, which may reflect a read error. The V call is TRBV6-2 or TRBV6-3, the J call TRBJ1-2, with 7 bases matching TRBD1. Germline CDR1 is MNHEY and CDR2 is SVGEGT. The CDR3 covers 14 residues. The CDR3 region has the DNA TGTGCCAGCAGTCCCACAGGGGAGAACCATGGCTACGCCTTC. Its protein product is CASSPTGENHGYAF.

This chain uses TRBV7-3 with TRBJ2-5; TRBD2 might be the D (5 bases). The better agreement between TRBJ2-1 and the DNA end casts doubt on the J call. From germline, CDR1 is SGHTA and CDR2 FQGTGA. This CDR3 is built from 14 residues. The CDR3 DNA is TGTGCCAGCAGCTATACCGGGAACCCCAGTGAGCAGTTCTTC. It specifies CASSYTGNPSEQFF.

The genes are TRBV7-6 and TRBJ2-1, with TRBD1 matching over 9 bases. The CDR3 sequence is 14 residues long. V gave up 5 bases and J gave up 7 bases; unmatched junction bases: 6. CDR1 is SGHVS, CDR2 FNYEAQ, per germline. DNA of the CDR3: TGTGCCAGCAGCATAAGCGGGACAGGGAATGAGCAGTTCTTC. Protein product: CASSISGTGNEQFF.

The chain couples TRBV7-9 to TRBJ1-6; D is ambiguous. The V end was cut by 3 bases, the J end by 9 bases, with 12 bases between. Germline lookup yields CDR1 SEHNR and CDR2 FQNEAQ (reference sequence). The CDR3 runs to 14 residues. The DNA for the CDR3 is TGTGCCAGCAGCTTTCTTGGTCTCGGTTCACCCCTCCACTTT. As protein: CASSFLGLGSPLHF.

The V gene is TRBV6-4, the J gene TRBJ1-2, with unresolved D. V was pared by 6 bases and J by 8 bases, with 16 bases between. This CDR3 comprises 13 residues. The germline V gene has CDR1 MRHNA and CDR2 SNTAGT. CDR3 region: CASSLYVGYGYTF. The CDR3, as DNA: TGTGCCAGCAGCCTGTATGTAGGCTACGGCTACACCTTC.

The table lists this clone with a few counts. J is TRBJ1-2 and V is TRBV12-3 or TRBV12-4; 7 positions match TRBD1. CDR3 length: 12 amino acids. After removal of 5 bases from V and 4 bases from J, the junction contained 1 base not matched to a gene. The DNA of the CDR3 is TGTGCCAGCAGTACAGGGGTCTATGGCTACACCTTC. Protein: CASSTGVYGYTF.

The rearrangement joins TRBV29-1 to TRBJ2-2; 8 nucleotides match TRBD2. V shed 6 bases, J shed 1 base, and the junction held 7 bases outside the gene matches. Germline-derived CDR1 and CDR2 are SQVTM and ANQGSEA. This CDR3 has 15 amino acids. CDR3 sequence (DNA): TGCAGCGTAAGGGCGGGGGGTTTGAACACCGGGGAGCTGTTTTTT. The encoded protein is CSVRAGGLNTGELFF.

The chain employs TRBV30 and TRBJ1-2; D is uncertain. From germline, CDR1 is GTSNPN and CDR2 SVGIG (reference sequence). The V and J ends lost 0 bases and 8 bases respectively, with 22 bases between them. The CDR3 sequence is 16 residues long. The CDR3 sequence: CAWSVSLLTRSVGYTF. Written as DNA, the CDR3 is TGTGCCTGGAGTGTATCATTGTTGACTAGGTCGGTCGGCTACACCTTC.

The chain recombines TRBV20-1 with TRBJ1-2; possibly TRBD1 for D (6 bases). Between the trimmed V and J ends, which lost 5 bases and 4 bases, there was a span of 11 bases. Germline V gene sequence: CDR1 DFQATT, CDR2 SNEGSKA (reference sequence). This CDR3 contains 12 residues. CDR3 region: CSAYRVGYGYTF. The CDR3 DNA reads as TGCAGTGCTTACAGGGTGGGCTATGGCTACACCTTC.

This sequence joins TRBV6-1 and TRBJ1-5; no definite D call. V lost 3 bases and J lost 2, with 11 bases in between. Germline lookup yields CDR1 MNHNS and CDR2 SASEGT. This CDR3 comprises 15 residues. The chain's CDR3 is CASSEGRPGNQPQHF. CDR3 nucleotides: TGTGCCAGCAGTGAGGGCCGACCGGGCAATCAGCCCCAGCATTTT.

As for this clone: At one end the junction does not follow the germline gene, possibly because of a read error. The V and J genes are TRBV6-1 and TRBJ2-6, with D unresolved. Looked up from germline, CDR1 is MNHNS and CDR2 is SASEGT. The CDR3 has 10 residues. The chain's CDR3 is CASRTNFLTF. The CDR3 region has the DNA TGTGCCAGCAGGACCAACTTCCTGACTTTC.

The chain uses TRBV24-1 and TRBJ2-1, with D possibly called TRBD1 or TRBD2 (5 bases each). CDR3 length: 14 amino acids. V lost 6 bases and J 6 bases, leaving 14 bases between the germline ends. CDR1 is KGHDR and CDR2 is SFDVKD in the germline V gene. CDR3 sequence reads: CATSIQGGRNEQFF. The DNA for the CDR3 is TGTGCCACCAGTATCCAGGGCGGGCGCAATGAGCAGTTCTTC.

The gene calls are TRBV28 and TRBJ1-2, with D perhaps matching TRBD1 (6 bases). Germline loops: CDR1 MDHEN, CDR2 SYDVKM. The CDR3 loop spans 15 amino acids. With 4 bases removed from V and 0 bases from J, the gap between germline ends came to 12 bases. CDR3 DNA: TGTGCCAGCAGTTCGTCAGGGGCGCCTAACTATGGCTACACCTTC. Amino acid sequence: CASSSSGAPNYGYTF.

The CDR3 sequence: CSASRLAGDSSYNEQFF. Here the CDR3 DNA reads TGCAGTGCTAGCCGACTAGCGGGGGACAGCTCCTACAATGAGCAGTTCTTC. The chain carries TRBV20-1 and TRBJ2-1; 12 nucleotides align to TRBD2. There are 17 residues in the CDR3. J lost 0 bases, V lost 3 bases, and 6 bases had no gene match. Germline V gene sequence: CDR1 DFQATT, CDR2 SNEGSKA (reference sequence).

This clone showed up just a few times. This chain links TRBV5-1 with TRBJ2-2; D is unresolved. V shed 3 bases and J shed 11 bases, with 14 bases lying between them. This CDR3 contains 13 residues. Germline V gives CDR1 SGHRS, CDR2 YFSETQ. This CDR3 is CASSSNPVIELFF. The CDR3 nucleotides read TGCGCCAGCAGCTCCAACCCAGTAATCGAGCTGTTTTTT. Using reference TRBV5-1 and TRBJ2-2 for the parts outside the CDR3, the full variable domain is KAGVTQTPRYLIKTRGQQVTLSCSPISGHRSVSWYQQTPGQGLQFLFEYFSETQRNKGNFPGRFSGRQFSNSRSEMNVSTLELGDSALYLCASSSNPVIELFFGEGSRLTVL.

The rearrangement uses TRBV11-2 and TRBJ2-7; D is ambiguous. Per germline, CDR1 SGHAT and CDR2 FQNNGV. V gave up 2 bases and J gave up 4 bases, with 12 bases separating them. This CDR3 region has 14 residues. CDR3 nucleotide sequence: TGTGCCAGCAGCTTAAATACAGCCAAATACGAGCAGTACTTC. Its protein product is CASSLNTAKYEQYF. Combining the CDR3 with reference TRBV11-2 and TRBJ2-7 gives the whole variable domain EAGVAQSPRYKIIEKRQSVAFWCNPISGHATLYWYQQILGQGPKLLIQFQNNGVVDDSQLPKDRFSAERLKGVDSTLKIQPAKLEDSAVYLCASSLNTAKYEQYFGPGTRLTVT.

The V call is TRBV11-3, the J call TRBJ2-7, with D perhaps being TRBD1 or TRBD2 (5 bases each). CDR1 is SGHNT, CDR2 YENEEA, per germline. V was cut by 7 bases and J by 5 bases, with 18 bases left in between. The CDR3 sequence is 14 residues long. The CDR3 protein is CASNGPGRGHEQYF. CDR3 bases: TGTGCCAGCAACGGCCCGGGAAGGGGCCACGAGCAGTACTTC.